The rows below give T cell receptor beta chains drawn from one sample of a study of post-analysis software for immune sequencing data. MiXCR was run by TCRdb on the PCR reads, yielding one entry per CDR3 protein. The data contain 600,000 to 750,000 distinct CDR3 sequences, about 60% of them singletons. The sequenced sample consisted of blood. The origin of the receptors is a girl between 2 and 10 years old with multiple sclerosis. Both conserved end residues are part of each CDR3. A D gene is named only where the DNA matches it firmly. Clone sizes are given selectively: once, few, many, or a class where the clone is expanded.

J	size	D	V	CDR3	DNA
TRBJ2-3	-	-	TRBV25-1	CASSELRDTQYF	TGTGCCAGCAGTGAATTGAGGGATACGCAGTATTTT
TRBJ2-1	few	-	TRBV29-1	CSVEDKPFGGDGYNEQFF	TGCAGCGTTGAAGATAAACCCTTCGGGGGAGACGGATACAATGAGCAGTTCTTC
TRBJ2-7	-	-	TRBV18	CASSPGPVFEQYF	TGTGCCAGCTCACCAGGCCCAGTTTTCGAGCAGTACTTC
TRBJ2-1	-	-	TRBV7-2	CASSPERLYNEQFF	TGTGCCAGCAGCCCCGAGCGGTTATACAATGAGCAGTTCTTC
TRBJ2-4	-	-	TRBV7-9	CAVAAKNIQYF	TGTGCCGTGGCTGCCAAAAACATTCAGTACTTC
TRBJ2-6	-	-	TRBV7-2	CASSPSPGLGANVLTF	TGTGCCAGCAGCCCCTCGCCAGGTCTAGGGGCCAACGTCCTGACTTTC
TRBJ2-7	few	TRBD2	TRBV6-6	CASSPGPRGLAGEEEYF	TGTGCCAGCAGTCCCGGGCCAAGGGGACTAGCGGGAGAGGAGGAGTACTTC
TRBJ1-1	-	TRBD1	TRBV29-1	CSVAGGRNTEAFF	TGCAGCGTCGCAGGGGGACGGAACACTGAAGCTTTCTTT
TRBJ2-1	-	TRBD2	TRBV12-3/TRBV12-4	CTSSLGSGLVISEQFF	TGTACCAGCAGTTTGGGTTCGGGACTAGTCATCAGTGAGCAGTTCTTC
TRBJ2-3	-	-	TRBV20-1	CSARDGGAGDTQYF	TGCAGTGCTAGAGATGGAGGGGCGGGAGATACGCAGTATTTT
TRBJ1-2	-	-	TRBV7-9	CASSPQTGLHGYTF	TGTGCCAGCAGCCCCCAGACAGGCCTCCATGGCTACACCTTC
TRBJ2-7	-	-	TRBV7-2	CASSFRLGLNYEQYF	TGTGCCAGCAGCTTCCGACTAGGACTAAACTACGAGCAGTACTTC
TRBJ2-1	few	-	TRBV20-1	CSARVTVYNEQFF	TGCAGTGCTAGAGTGACCGTCTACAATGAGCAGTTCTTC
TRBJ2-5	few	TRBD1	TRBV10-3	CATQTGGTETQYF	TGTGCCACTCAGACAGGGGGCACGGAGACCCAGTACTTC
TRBJ2-3	few	-	TRBV24-1	CATSDLGKGGVETQYF	TGTGCCACCAGTGATTTGGGCAAGGGTGGGGTCGAGACGCAGTATTTT
TRBJ2-1	-	TRBD1	TRBV7-2	CASSPTDREPRNEQFF	TGTGCCAGCAGCCCTACCGACAGGGAACCTCGCAATGAGCAGTTCTTC
TRBJ2-3	few	-	TRBV7-6	CASSLLARTDTQYF	TGTGCCAGCAGCTTACTAGCGCGCACAGATACGCAGTATTTT
TRBJ2-1	-	TRBD1	TRBV5-1	CASSLMGQPYNEQFF	TGCGCCAGCAGCTTAATGGGACAGCCCTACAATGAGCAGTTCTTC
TRBJ1-2	-	-	TRBV6-5	CANSYSVGGDYTF	TGTGCCAACAGTTACTCGGTAGGGGGAGACTACACCTTC
TRBJ1-2	once	TRBD1	TRBV12-3/TRBV12-4	CASSSTGQGRYGYTF	TGTGCCAGCAGTTCGACGGGACAGGGCCGCTATGGCTACACCTTC
TRBJ2-1	-	-	TRBV20-1	CSAKKDPPYNEQFF	TGCAGTGCTAAGAAGGACCCACCGTACAATGAGCAGTTCTTC
TRBJ2-1	few	-	TRBV10-3	CAISERGEFF	TGTGCCATCAGTGAGCGGGGAGAGTTCTTC
TRBJ2-1	-	TRBD2	TRBV29-1	CSVDRTSGSNEQFF	TGCAGCGTTGACCGGACTAGCGGGTCTAATGAGCAGTTCTTC
TRBJ2-3	-	-	TRBV10-3	CAIGQTSGVSTDTQYF	TGTGCCATCGGTCAGACCTCGGGGGTTAGCACAGATACGCAGTATTTT
TRBJ1-2	few	-	TRBV7-9	CASSLPGDYGYTF	TGTGCCAGCAGTTTACCAGGGGACTATGGCTACACCTTC
TRBJ1-2	-	TRBD1	TRBV6-5	CASSFTTDRFGYTF	TGTGCCAGCAGTTTCACTACGGACAGGTTTGGCTACACCTTC
TRBJ2-3	few	-	TRBV20-1	CSAAQGRLVDTQYF	TGCAGTGCGGCCCAGGGGCGTTTAGTAGATACGCAGTATTTT
TRBJ1-2	few	TRBD1	TRBV5-1	CASSLGDSPTNYGYTF	TGCGCCAGCAGCTTGGGGGACAGCCCTACTAACTATGGCTACACCTTC
TRBJ2-7	once	TRBD1	TRBV4-1	CASSQDPQGGLEQYF	TGCGCCAGCAGCCAAGATCCACAGGGGGGACTGGAGCAGTACTTC
TRBJ1-1	-	-	TRBV5-1	CASSLDGRGYTEAFF	TGCGCCAGCAGCTTGGACGGGAGGGGTTACACTGAAGCTTTCTTT
TRBJ2-3	few	-	TRBV2	CASKDGARTDTQYF	TGTGCCAGCAAAGACGGAGCCCGCACAGATACGCAGTATTTT
TRBJ2-1	-	-	TRBV29-1	CSVEPPGGLWFF	TGCAGCGTTGAACCGCCTGGTGGGCTATGGTTCTTC
TRBJ2-6	-	TRBD1	TRBV12-3/TRBV12-4	CASSSTGGPGANVLTF	TGTGCCAGCAGTTCGACAGGGGGACCGGGGGCCAACGTCCTGACTTTC
TRBJ2-1	once	-	TRBV5-5	CASSFRLYEQFF	TGTGCCAGCAGCTTCCGACTGTATGAGCAGTTCTTC
TRBJ2-7	-	-	TRBV15	CATSRVEGSYEQYF	TGTGCCACCAGCAGAGTCGAGGGATCCTACGAGCAGTACTTC
TRBJ2-1	-	-	TRBV3-1	CASSQDLGTPSYNEQFF	TGTGCCAGCAGCCAAGATCTCGGGACTCCGTCCTACAATGAGCAGTTCTTC
TRBJ2-5	few	-	TRBV20-1	CSARAGPRETQYF	TGCAGTGCTAGGGCGGGGCCCCGTGAGACCCAGTACTTC
TRBJ1-6	-	TRBD1	TRBV7-2	CASSPRDVGQGIISSSPLHF	TGTGCCAGCAGCCCCAGAGATGTGGGACAGGGAATAATATCGAGTTCACCCCTCCACTTT
TRBJ1-1	-	-	TRBV5-1	CASSLVPGVGTEAFF	TGCGCCAGCAGCTTGGTACCGGGGGTTGGCACTGAAGCTTTCTTT
TRBJ1-5	-	TRBD1	TRBV7-2	CASSTQQGANQPQHF	TGTGCCAGCAGCACCCAACAGGGGGCCAATCAGCCCCAGCATTTT
TRBJ2-7	-	TRBD2	TRBV7-8	CASNFSSGSYEQYF	TGTGCCAGCAACTTCTCTAGCGGGAGTTACGAGCAGTACTTC
TRBJ1-4	-	-	TRBV28	CASRENSATNEKLFF	TGTGCCAGCAGAGAAAACAGTGCAACTAATGAAAAACTGTTTTTT
TRBJ2-5	few	TRBD2	TRBV20-1	CSARKAGEQETQYF	TGCAGTGCTAGAAAGGCGGGGGAGCAAGAGACCCAGTACTTC
TRBJ2-3	few	TRBD2	TRBV2	CASRRTSGTGADTQYF	TGTGCCAGCAGACGGACTAGCGGGACCGGGGCAGATACGCAGTATTTT
TRBJ2-5	few	-	TRBV5-1	CASSLATSGPQETQYF	TGCGCCAGCAGCTTGGCCACGTCGGGCCCTCAAGAGACCCAGTACTTC
TRBJ2-3	few	-	TRBV12-3/TRBV12-4	CASSFRYTQYF	TGTGCCAGCTCTTTTCGATATACGCAGTATTTT
TRBJ2-1	once	-	TRBV20-1	CSARGVNEQFF	TGCAGTGCCAGAGGAGTTAATGAGCAGTTCTTC
TRBJ2-5	-	TRBD2	TRBV20-1	CSASRGRVGETQYF	TGCAGTGCTAGTCGGGGGAGGGTAGGAGAGACCCAGTACTTC
TRBJ1-4	-	-	TRBV27	CASSSLTEEKLFF	TGTGCCAGCAGTTCTCTCACAGAGGAAAAACTGTTTTTT
TRBJ2-5	-	-	TRBV20-1	CSASSVGETQYF	TGCAGTGCTAGTTCCGTTGGAGAGACCCAGTACTTC
TRBJ1-2	few	-	TRBV20-1	CSAREREIAGYTF	TGCAGTGCTAGAGAACGGGAAATCGCTGGCTACACCTTC
TRBJ1-2	-	-	TRBV7-2	CASSLGSQGVFRGYTF	TGTGCCAGCAGCTTAGGGTCCCAGGGTGTGTTTAGAGGCTACACCTTC